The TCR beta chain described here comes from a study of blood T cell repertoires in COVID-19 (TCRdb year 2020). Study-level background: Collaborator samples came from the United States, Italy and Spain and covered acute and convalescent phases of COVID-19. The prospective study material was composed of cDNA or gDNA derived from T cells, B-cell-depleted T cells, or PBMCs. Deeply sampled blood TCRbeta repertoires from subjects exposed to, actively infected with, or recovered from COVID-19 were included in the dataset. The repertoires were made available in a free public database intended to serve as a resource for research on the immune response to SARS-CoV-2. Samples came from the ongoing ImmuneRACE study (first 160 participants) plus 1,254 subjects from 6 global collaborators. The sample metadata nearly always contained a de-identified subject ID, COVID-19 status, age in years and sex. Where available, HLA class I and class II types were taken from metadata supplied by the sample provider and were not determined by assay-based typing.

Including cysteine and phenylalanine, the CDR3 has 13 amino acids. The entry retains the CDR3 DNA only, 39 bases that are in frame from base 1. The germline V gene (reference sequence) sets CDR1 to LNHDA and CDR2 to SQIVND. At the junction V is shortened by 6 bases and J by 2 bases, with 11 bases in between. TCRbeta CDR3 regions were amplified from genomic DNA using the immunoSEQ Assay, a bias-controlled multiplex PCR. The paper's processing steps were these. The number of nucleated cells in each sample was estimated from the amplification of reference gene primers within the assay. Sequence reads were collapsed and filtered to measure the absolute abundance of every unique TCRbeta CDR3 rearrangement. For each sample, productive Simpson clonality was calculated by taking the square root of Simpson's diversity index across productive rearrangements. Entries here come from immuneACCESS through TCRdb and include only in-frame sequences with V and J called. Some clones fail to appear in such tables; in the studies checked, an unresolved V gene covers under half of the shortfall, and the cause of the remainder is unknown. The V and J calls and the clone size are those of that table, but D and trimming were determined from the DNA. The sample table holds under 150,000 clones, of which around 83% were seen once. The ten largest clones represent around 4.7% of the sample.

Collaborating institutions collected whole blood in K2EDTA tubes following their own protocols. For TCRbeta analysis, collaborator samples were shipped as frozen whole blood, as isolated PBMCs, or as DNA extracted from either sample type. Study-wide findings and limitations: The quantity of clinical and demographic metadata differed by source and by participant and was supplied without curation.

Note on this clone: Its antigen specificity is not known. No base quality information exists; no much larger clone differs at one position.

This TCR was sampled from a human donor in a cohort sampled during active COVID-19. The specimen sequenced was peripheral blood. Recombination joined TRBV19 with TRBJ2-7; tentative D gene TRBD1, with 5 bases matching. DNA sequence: TGTGCCAGTAGGATGGACAAAACCTACGAGCAGTACTTC. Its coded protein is CASRMDKTYEQYF.